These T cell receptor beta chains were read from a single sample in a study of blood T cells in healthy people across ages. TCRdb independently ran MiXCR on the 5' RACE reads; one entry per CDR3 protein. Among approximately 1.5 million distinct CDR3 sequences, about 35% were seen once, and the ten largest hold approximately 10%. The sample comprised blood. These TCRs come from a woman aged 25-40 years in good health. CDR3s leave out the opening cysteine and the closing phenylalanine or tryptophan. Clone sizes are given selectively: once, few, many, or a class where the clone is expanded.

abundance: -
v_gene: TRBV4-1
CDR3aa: ASSHGMNTEAF

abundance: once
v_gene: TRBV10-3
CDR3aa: AISGQVGRGSSSPHNEQF

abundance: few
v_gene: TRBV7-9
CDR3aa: ASSNYASYEQY

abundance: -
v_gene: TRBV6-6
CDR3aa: ASSSGQGISRYT

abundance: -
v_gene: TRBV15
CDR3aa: ATSRDLGSNEQF

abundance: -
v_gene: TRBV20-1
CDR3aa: SANEGRNEKLF

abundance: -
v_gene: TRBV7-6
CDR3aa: ASSELAGRQETQY

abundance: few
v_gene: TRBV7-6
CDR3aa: ASSLALRGGTDTQY

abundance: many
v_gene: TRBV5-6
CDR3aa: ASSLRQASYEQY

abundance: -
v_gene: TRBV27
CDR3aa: ASSLFRGEKLF

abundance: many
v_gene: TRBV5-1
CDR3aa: ASSLNVLQETQY

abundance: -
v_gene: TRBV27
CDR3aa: ASSLGPGLATTDTQY

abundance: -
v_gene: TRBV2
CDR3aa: ASGMSDSAHTQY

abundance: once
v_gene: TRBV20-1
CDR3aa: SAKRGGRDTEAF

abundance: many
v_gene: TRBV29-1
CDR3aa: SVMSREQY

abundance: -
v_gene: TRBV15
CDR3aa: ATSRRPLATDTQY

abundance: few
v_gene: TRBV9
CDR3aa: ASSVGSGGQPQH

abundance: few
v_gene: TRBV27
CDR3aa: ASSTTGGDSDEQY

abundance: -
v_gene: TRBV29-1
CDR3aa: SVWTSGNNEQF

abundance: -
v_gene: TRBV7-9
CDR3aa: ANSFSLNEQF

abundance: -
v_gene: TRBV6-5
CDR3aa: ASSPQGARGYGYT

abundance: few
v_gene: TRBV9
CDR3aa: ASSGHSYNEQF

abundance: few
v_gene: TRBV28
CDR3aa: ASSSGSGGANVLT

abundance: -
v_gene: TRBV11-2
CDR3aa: ASSLGSFETQY

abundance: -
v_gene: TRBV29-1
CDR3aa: SVVEQLAGETQY

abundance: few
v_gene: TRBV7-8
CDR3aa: ASSLRGGGLNTEAF

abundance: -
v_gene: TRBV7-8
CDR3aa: ASSLSLAGGLDTQY

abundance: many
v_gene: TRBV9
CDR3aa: ASSVAPKDEQY

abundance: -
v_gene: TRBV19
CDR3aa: ASSMRGPNEQF

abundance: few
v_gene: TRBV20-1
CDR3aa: SARPSGTGMREQY

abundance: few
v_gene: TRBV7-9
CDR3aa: ASSLLPAGGFGETQY

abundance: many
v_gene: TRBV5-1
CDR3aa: ASSLTGPSNNSPLH

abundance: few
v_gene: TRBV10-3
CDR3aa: AISEPDKGEY

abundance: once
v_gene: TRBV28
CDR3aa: ASSSPTGAQFSYNEQF

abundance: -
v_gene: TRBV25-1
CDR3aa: ASSEPVSGNTEAF

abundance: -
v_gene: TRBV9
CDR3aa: ASRGGTGGTEAF

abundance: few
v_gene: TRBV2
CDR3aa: ASSYRVEGYT

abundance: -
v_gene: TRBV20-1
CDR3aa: SAQTGSNEQF

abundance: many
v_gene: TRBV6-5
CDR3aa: ASSRQGSTDTQY

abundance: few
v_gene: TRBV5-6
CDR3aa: ASSSPGHHNSPLH

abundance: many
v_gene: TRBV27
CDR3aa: ASSFLAEQETQY

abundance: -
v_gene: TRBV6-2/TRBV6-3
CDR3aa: ASSPGHIAGGPIRYNEQF

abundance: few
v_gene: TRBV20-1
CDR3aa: TLGLVFNEQY

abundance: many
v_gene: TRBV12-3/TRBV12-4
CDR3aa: ASSSIRQGYEQY

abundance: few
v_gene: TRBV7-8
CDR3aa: ASSLREEDTQY

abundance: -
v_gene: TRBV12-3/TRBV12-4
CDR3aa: ASSAINRGDTQY

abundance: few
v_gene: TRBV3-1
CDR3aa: ASSQPLTDTQY

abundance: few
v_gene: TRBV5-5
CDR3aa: ASRTTGTRYGYT

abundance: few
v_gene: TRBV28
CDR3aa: ASKLLGANEKLF

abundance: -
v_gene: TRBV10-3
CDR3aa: AISERGLASYVQY

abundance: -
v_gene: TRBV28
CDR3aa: ASSSPGANGEQY

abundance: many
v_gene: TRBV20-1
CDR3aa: SAVEQGFYGYT

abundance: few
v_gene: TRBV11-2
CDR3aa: ASSFREVGDTQY

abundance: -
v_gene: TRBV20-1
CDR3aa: SARAGTSRRVRAYNEQF

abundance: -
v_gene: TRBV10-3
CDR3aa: AISGQGGDSPLH